This T cell receptor (beta chain) stems from a study of OX40 agonist ivuxolimab in advanced cancers. The V and J ends lost 5 bases and 0 bases respectively, with 8 bases between them. The V gene's germline CDR1 is SEHNR and CDR2 FQNEAQ (reference sequence). CDR3 size: 15 residues. Assay: immunoSEQ multiplex PCR; the TCRdb copy retains only in-frame clones and omits some. Of about 61,000 clones listed, more than 65% are singletons. This chain links TRBV7-9 with TRBJ2-6; D gene ambiguous. The starting material was CD4+ or CD8+ T cells sorted from blood, obtained in a trial of the OX40 agonist ivuxolimab. This sequence originates from an adult with an advanced solid tumor such as melanoma, head and neck, liver or kidney cancer. DNA for the CDR3: TGTGCCAGCAGCCACTTTACCTCTGGGGCCAACGTCCTGACTTTC. Amino acids: CASSHFTSGANVLTF.